This TCR beta chain is from a study of shared clonotypes between healthy human individuals. Study background: Donors had three CD4 naive, three CD4 memory, two CD8 naive and one CD8 memory plate apiece.

Worth noting for this clone: As yet, its antigen is unknown.

Study-level findings and limits: The small donor group covered limited genetic and exposure diversity.

There are 15 residues in the CDR3. Germline assignment: CDR1 MNHNY and CDR2 SVGAGI (reference sequence). V was pared by 4 bases and J by 1 base, with 5 bases of the junction left unmatched. Splitting of CD4+ cells produced CD45RA+ naive and CD45RA-negative memory subsets. At the deep level, the assay was run. Sequenced by immunoSEQ multiplex PCR; TCRdb stores in-frame clones only, minus some. Of over a million clones listed, approximately 80% are singletons. Sequencing input: memory CD4+ T cells from PBMCs. Described subset: CD45RA-negative fraction. The clonotype originates from a man aged 18 to 29 in good health. Some clones in this sample may be carry-over from other donors' samples. The chain has TRBV6-6 and TRBJ2-3; 7 nucleotides align to TRBD1. The CDR3 protein is CASSSTGRGTDTQYF. The CDR3, as DNA: TGTGCCAGCAGTTCGACAGGGCGCGGCACAGATACGCAGTATTTT.